This T cell receptor (beta chain) was documented in a study of T cell responses to AZD1222 COVID-19 vaccine. Study-level results: AZD1222 recipients seropositive at baseline numbered only 5 or 6. In all cases, repertoires were sampled only after the peak T cell response. In a largely white British group with more females than males, clonal diversity was possibly underestimated.

With regard to this clone: Its antigen is unidentified.

The repertoire was sequenced with immunoSEQ multiplex PCR; TCRdb's copy has only in-frame clones and lacks some. The sample has 100,000 to 150,000 clones; about nine tenths are singletons. From germline, CDR1 is SEHNR and CDR2 FQNEAQ (reference sequence). This CDR3 has 11 residues. V was trimmed by 7 bases and J by 7 bases, leaving 10 bases between them. Sequencing was performed on peripheral blood, taken on day 0 of AZD1222 vaccination. The V and J genes are TRBV7-9 and TRBJ1-1, with TRBD1 as a possible D gene (5 bases). The clonotype comes from an adult in good health. In DNA form, the CDR3 reads TGTGCCAGCAACAGGTGGGGTGAAGCTTTCTTT. It codes for CASNRWGEAFF.